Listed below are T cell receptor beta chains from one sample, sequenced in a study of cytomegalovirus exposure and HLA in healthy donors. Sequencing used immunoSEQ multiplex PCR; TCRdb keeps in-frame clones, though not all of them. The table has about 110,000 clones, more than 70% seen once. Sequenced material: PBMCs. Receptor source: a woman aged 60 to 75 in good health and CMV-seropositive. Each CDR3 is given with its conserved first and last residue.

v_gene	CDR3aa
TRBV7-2	CASATSGGTYEQYF
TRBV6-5	CASSYSYTGTYEQYF
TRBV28	CASRGQGALYEQYF
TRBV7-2	CASSPGSHYEQYF
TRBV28	CASSGGGGDEQFF
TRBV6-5	CASSYQGQMNYGYTF
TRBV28	CASRIAGYSYNEQFF
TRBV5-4	CASSTRASSYNEQFF
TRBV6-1	CASSEVIPTGLHEQYF
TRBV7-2	CASSSMTARNYGYTF
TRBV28	CASSGQGDTGELFF
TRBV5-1	CASTAQGNSGNTIYF
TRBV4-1	CASSQTQHRDRRTQYF
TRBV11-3	CASSPGGKLFF
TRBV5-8	CASSYATGRGGDTQYF
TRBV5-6	CASSSATWDTEAFF
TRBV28	CASTSGQTNTEAFF
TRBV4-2	CASSFGLAKGYDEQYF
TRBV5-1	CASSLTGLAENNEQFF
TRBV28	CASSYPPEQGMWTDTQYF
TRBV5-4	CASSLGLAGEGGELFF
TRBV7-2	CASSMGGSGANVLTF
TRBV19	CASTTGDRMNTEAFF
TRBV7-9	CSSSLTYRTYEQYF